What follows is one T cell receptor (beta chain) and its context. The antigen remains undetermined. Via MiXCR, TCRdb re-called the reads, giving one row per CDR3 protein. Among approximately 910,000 distinct CDR3 sequences, 31% were seen once, and the ten largest hold over 12%. Germline V lookup: CDR1 MNHEY, CDR2 SVGAGI. Trimming cost V 0 bases and J 9 bases; bases outside gene matches: 7. This CDR3 has 15 amino acids. The sample comes from a study of T cell repertoires in cytomegalovirus infection. The V call is TRBV6-5, the J call TRBJ2-1; 8 bases are shared with TRBD2. Sequenced here: cultured CD8+ T cells from PBMCs, sampled from culture after CMV antigen stimulation. This sequence originates from a human donor in good health (CMV status not recorded). Some clones in this sample may be carry-over from other donors' samples. The CDR3 nucleotides read TGTGCCAGCAGTTACTCGGTAGCGGGGACCCCTGAGCAGTTCTTC. It yields the protein CASSYSVAGTPEQFF.